This TCR beta chain derives from a study of T-cell memory formation after mild COVID-19. The sample holds many counts of this clonotype. Its ends do not fully match the called genes, so a read error is possible. The CDR3 is 13 residues long. Germline loops: CDR1 SGHRS, CDR2 YFSETQ. From the 5' RACE reads, TCRdb called clonotypes with MiXCR, one entry per CDR3 protein. In the table there are 550,000 to 600,000 distinct CDR3 sequences, roughly 21% of which are singletons. This chain links TRBV5-1 with TRBJ2-3; no clear D. The sequenced material came from PBMCs or a T cell subset sorted from them (not recorded which). The TCR was taken from an adult woman who had mild COVID-19 (a few samples of this study predate the infection). Cell type and time point are not known. The DNA of the CDR3 is TGTGCCAGCTCACTTGACAGCACAGATACGCAGTATTTT. This gives the protein CASSLDSTDTQYF.